Listed below are T cell receptor beta chains from one sample, sequenced in a study of T cell repertoires in cytomegalovirus infection. Their antigens remain unidentified. TCRdb used MiXCR to reprocess the reads, holding one entry per CDR3 protein. The table records some 700,000 distinct CDR3 sequences, about 30% of them present only once. This specimen consisted of cultured PBMCs, obtained from culture after CMV antigen stimulation. Receptor source: a human donor in good health (CMV status not recorded). Some clones in this sample may be carry-over from other donors' samples. Each CDR3 is given with its conserved first and last residue.

>TRBJ2-7|TRBV27
CASSSPWDNYEQYF
>TRBJ1-2|TRBV19
CASRQQGFIGGYTF
>TRBJ1-5|TRBV11-2
CASSLSEVQPQHF
>TRBJ1-2|TRBV4-3
CASSQDLSGAYGYTF
>TRBJ1-6|TRBV9
CASSAYNTGSNSPLHF
>TRBJ2-5|TRBV20-1
CSARDRDKNEETQYF
>TRBJ2-1|TRBV5-6
CASSLFQRGSLEQFF
>TRBJ1-1|TRBV6-7
CANKRDMNTEAFF
>TRBJ1-5|TRBV7-9
CASSLLDRDQPQHF
>TRBJ2-1|TRBV15
CATTQASSYNEQFF
>TRBJ1-6|TRBV2
CASTLRGTKNSPLHF
>TRBJ1-2|TRBV6-6
CASSYSIVTGGFPGYTF
>TRBJ2-5|TRBV20-1
CSASDGGTETQYF
>TRBJ2-7|TRBV5-4
CAFTGGRQGSYEQYF
>TRBJ2-3|TRBV7-8
CASSLGEAGTDTQYF
>TRBJ1-1|TRBV7-2
CASSSTTGRNEAFF
>TRBJ2-3|TRBV6-1
CASRSDRGRGADTQYF
>TRBJ1-6|TRBV28
CASSPGTGVTYNSPLHF
>TRBJ2-1|TRBV7-6
CASSSPGRGYNEQFF
>TRBJ1-4|TRBV27
CASSFVDEREKLFF
>TRBJ2-7|TRBV6-1
CASSERRTYEQYF
>TRBJ2-7|TRBV20-1
CSASTSGSEAYEQYF
>TRBJ2-7|TRBV7-2
CASSSSTGYEQYF
>TRBJ1-1|TRBV6-2/TRBV6-3
CASSYSTLVAGGITEAFF
>TRBJ2-5|TRBV6-1
CASSATTQETQYF
>TRBJ2-5|TRBV6-2/TRBV6-3
CASRRHTGQEETQYF
>TRBJ1-1|TRBV7-2
CASSVPSSTEAFF
>TRBJ2-2|TRBV28
CASSSDRVTGELFF
>TRBJ2-5|TRBV20-1
CSAPDGYGETQYF
>TRBJ2-5|TRBV20-1
CSVRLAGRETQYF
>TRBJ2-3|TRBV20-1
CSYLLAGRDTQYF
>TRBJ2-5|TRBV2
CARKTGTLTGETQYF
>TRBJ2-2|TRBV5-6
CASSYILLAGSTGELFF
>TRBJ2-5|TRBV7-2
CASSLVRTGAIGTQYF
>TRBJ2-1|TRBV27
CASSLFGVSSYNEQFF
>TRBJ2-7|TRBV6-2/TRBV6-3
CASSQNHEQYF
>TRBJ2-1|TRBV12-3/TRBV12-4
CASRADNNEQFF
>TRBJ2-5|TRBV7-6
CASSSTPGRRGQETQYF
>TRBJ1-4|TRBV7-4
CASSPREGDEKLFF
>TRBJ2-7|TRBV11-2
CASSSGGGTSSYEQYF
>TRBJ2-2|TRBV20-1
CSAGDRGTGELFF
>TRBJ2-1|TRBV7-8
CASSLYSGTTYNEQFF
>TRBJ2-5|TRBV29-1
CSVGPGGQETQYF
>TRBJ2-5|TRBV6-5
CASRNRDFQETQYF
>TRBJ1-6|TRBV28
CASLDSSYNSPLHF
>TRBJ2-2|TRBV12-3/TRBV12-4
CASSFRAGGYTGELFF